This T cell receptor beta chain originates from a study of blood T cell repertoires in COVID-19. About the research overall: Collection of acute and convalescent COVID-19 samples took place in the United States, Italy and Spain.

Some clones are missing from TCRdb's copy, which holds only in-frame ones; the method was immunoSEQ multiplex PCR. The sample yields 150,000 or so clones, 84% seen once. V was pared by 0 bases and J by 4 bases, with 13 bases between. The CDR3 loop spans 15 amino acids. Everyone who took part was about 18 to 90 years old, and they came from about 25 US areas. The J gene is TRBJ2-7, the V gene TRBV23-1, with D tentatively TRBD1 (5 bases). TRBV23-1 is sorted into the ORF group, with uncertain function. The sequence was obtained from a man aged 45-65 years who had recovered from COVID-19. The specimen was PBMCs or T cells enriched from blood (not recorded which). CDR3 nucleotides: TGCGCCAGCAGTCAATCACCCAGGGTGAGGTACGAGCAGTACTTC. Amino acid sequence: CASSQSPRVRYEQYF.